Listed below are T cell receptor beta chains from one sample, sequenced in a study of shared T cell receptors in the human thymus. Using immunoSEQ multiplex PCR, the repertoire was profiled, and TCRdb retains in-frame clones only, with some absent. The sample carries roughly 710,000 clones, 70% to 90% recorded once. These data also featured in a second study, about human thymus T cells.

The sequenced material came from thymocytes. Every receptor here comes from a girl less than two years old with a congenital heart defect. Both conserved end residues are part of each CDR3. The D gene is left open where the match is weak. Clone size is stated in some rows and not others, as once, few, many or a class when expanded.

v_gene,d_gene,j_gene,len,abundance,CDR3nt,CDR3aa
TRBV7-9,NA,TRBJ2-5,15,NA,TGTGCCAGCAGCCAAACTCGGGACTGGCCAAGGACCCAGTACTTC,CASSQTRDWPRTQYF
TRBV27,NA,TRBJ1-3,14,NA,TGTGCCTCCAGGGCGGGGGGCGCTGGAAACACCATATATTTT,CASRAGGAGNTIYF
TRBV2,NA,TRBJ2-1,16,once,TGTGCCAGCAGTAGACCACAGGGATTTGTGTTCAATGAGCAGTTCTTC,CASSRPQGFVFNEQFF
TRBV6-6,TRBD1,TRBJ2-5,15,NA,TGTGCCAGCAAGGGACAGGTTCCACGACAAGAGACCCAGTACTTC,CASKGQVPRQETQYF
TRBV30,NA,TRBJ1-1,14,NA,TGTGCCTGGAGTTGTGGTCCACATCGAACTGAAGCTTTCTTT,CAWSCGPHRTEAFF
TRBV19,TRBD1,TRBJ1-6,14,NA,TGTGCCAGTAGAAGACAGGGGGCTGGGTCACCCCTCCACTTT,CASRRQGAGSPLHF
TRBV5-4,TRBD1,TRBJ2-4,20,NA,TGTGCCAGCAGCCACCACGGCGGGACAGGAACCGAGGGGGCCAAAAACATTCAGTACTTC,CASSHHGGTGTEGAKNIQYF
TRBV6-5,NA,TRBJ1-1,16,NA,TGTGCCAGCAGTTACGGCGCGGGGGGCGAGAACACTGAAGCTTTCTTT,CASSYGAGGENTEAFF
TRBV5-4,TRBD1,TRBJ2-7,19,NA,TGTGCCAGCAGCGAAGTCACCGGGACAGGGGGTCCCCGGTCCTACGAGCAGTACTTC,CASSEVTGTGGPRSYEQYF
TRBV30,TRBD1,TRBJ2-7,18,NA,TGTGCCTGGAGGAGGAAGGGGCAGGGGGCTTCCATGACCTACGAGCAGTACTTC,CAWRRKGQGASMTYEQYF
TRBV10-1,NA,TRBJ1-1,15,NA,TGCGCCAGCAGTGAGCATGGAGGCCCAGACACTGAAGCTTTCTTT,CASSEHGGPDTEAFF
TRBV28,NA,TRBJ1-4,17,NA,TGTGCCAGCACCCAGGGCAGGCTCAAGAAGATTAATGAAAAACTGTTTTTT,CASTQGRLKKINEKLFF
TRBV28,TRBD1,TRBJ1-1,15,NA,TGTGCCAGCAGAGGGGCCGGGACAGTGAACACTGAAGCTTTCTTT,CASRGAGTVNTEAFF
TRBV7-3,TRBD1,TRBJ1-6,23,NA,TGTGCCAGCAGCTTAATCCGGGACAGGGCGAAAACCGGGGAGAGCTCCTATAATTCACCCCTCCACTTT,CASSLIRDRAKTGESSYNSPLHF
TRBV7-3,NA,TRBJ1-5,15,NA,TGTGCCAGCACCCCCGGCGGCCTTCTTGGTCAGCCCCAGCATTTT,CASTPGGLLGQPQHF
TRBV7-9,NA,TRBJ1-1,17,NA,TGTGCCAGCAGCTCAGGGAAAAGGGTTCCCCTGAACACTGAAGCTTTCTTT,CASSSGKRVPLNTEAFF
TRBV7-9,TRBD1,TRBJ1-6,16,once,TGTGCCAGCAGCTTAGCGTGGGGACAGGGAAATTCACCCCTCCACTTT,CASSLAWGQGNSPLHF
TRBV5-1,NA,TRBJ2-7,13,NA,TGCGCCAGCAGCAGGGAGAGCTCCTACGAGCAGTACTTC,CASSRESSYEQYF
TRBV6-6,NA,TRBJ1-2,12,NA,TGTGCCAGCAGTTATCCCACCGGTGGCTACACCTTC,CASSYPTGGYTF
TRBV5-8,NA,TRBJ1-5,15,NA,TGTGCCAGCAGTTTCCAACACACGGGGAATCAGCCCCAGCATTTT,CASSFQHTGNQPQHF
TRBV5-1,TRBD1,TRBJ1-1,13,NA,TGCGCCAGCAGCTTGGGAGGGGGCCCTGAAGCTTTCTTT,CASSLGGGPEAFF
TRBV5-1,NA,TRBJ2-1,14,NA,TGCGCCAGCAGCCCCACAGAACCCTACAATGAGCAGTTCTTC,CASSPTEPYNEQFF
TRBV20-1,NA,TRBJ1-2,11,NA,TGCAGTGCTAGAGATTGGGAGTCTAACACCTTC,CSARDWESNTF
TRBV12-5,NA,TRBJ1-2,19,NA,TGTGCTAGTGGTTTGGTACATGGGGGCTTTGGGCCCTTCCCTTATGGCTACACCTTC,CASGLVHGGFGPFPYGYTF
TRBV4-2,TRBD1,TRBJ1-4,16,few,TGTGCCAGCAGCCAAGAGGCCGGGACAGGGGCTGAAAAACTGTTTTTT,CASSQEAGTGAEKLFF
TRBV28,NA,TRBJ1-2,13,few,TGTGCCAGCAGCCTACCCGGGAAATGTGGCTACACCTTC,CASSLPGKCGYTF
TRBV19,TRBD2,TRBJ2-3,16,NA,TGTGCCAGTAGTATGCCCGGACTAGCGGGGGGGCACCCGCAGTATTTT,CASSMPGLAGGHPQYF
TRBV28,TRBD2,TRBJ2-7,16,once,TGTGCCAGCACCTCGTATAGCGGGGGGGCCGGTTTCGAGCAGTACTTC,CASTSYSGGAGFEQYF
TRBV28,NA,TRBJ1-3,15,NA,TGTGCCAGCGACGGGGTCGAGCACTCTGGAAACACCATATATTTT,CASDGVEHSGNTIYF
TRBV4-1,TRBD1,TRBJ1-2,12,NA,TGCGCCAGCAGCCGCCACAGGGGTGGCTACACCTTC,CASSRHRGGYTF
TRBV6-5,TRBD1,TRBJ2-7,16,NA,TGTGCCAGCAGTTACCCCTCCGGGACAGGGGGCCGGGAGCAGTACTTC,CASSYPSGTGGREQYF
TRBV5-1,NA,TRBJ2-7,14,NA,TGCGCCAGCAGCTTCGGTAGCGACATCTACGAGCAGTACTTC,CASSFGSDIYEQYF
TRBV19,NA,TRBJ2-1,15,NA,TGTGCCAGTAGTATTTTAGGGGGGGCATACAATGAGCAGTTCTTC,CASSILGGAYNEQFF
TRBV7-3,TRBD1,TRBJ1-1,22,once,TGTGCCAGCAGCCCTACTACCAACCCGACAGGGGGGAAGTTAGTGGTGGCGGCTGAAGCTTTCTTT,CASSPTTNPTGGKLVVAAEAFF
TRBV2,NA,TRBJ1-2,11,NA,TGTGCCAGCAGGCTGACAGGCGGCTACACCTTC,CASRLTGGYTF
TRBV29-1,TRBD2,TRBJ2-1,13,NA,TGCAGCGTTTCTCGGGGGGGCGCGGATGAGCAGTTCTTC,CSVSRGGADEQFF
TRBV11-3,NA,TRBJ1-6,18,NA,TGTGCCAGCAGCTTAGTTCGGGTGATGGCAGACCCTAATTCACCCCTCCACTTT,CASSLVRVMADPNSPLHF